The 18 T cell receptor beta chains below were found in one sample sequenced in a study of blood T cell repertoires in COVID-19. TCRdb keeps only in-frame clones here, not all; method: immunoSEQ multiplex PCR. The sample has 48,000 or so clones; under 90% are singletons. Sequencing input: peripheral blood. These receptors originate from a woman aged 55-69 years with acute or convalescent COVID-19.

The chain uses TRBV12-3 or TRBV12-4 and TRBJ1-6; no reliable D call. This CDR3 has 11 residues. V was pared by 5 bases and J by 7 bases, with 3 bases between. DNA of the CDR3: TGTGCCAGCAGTGCGAATTCACCCCTCCACTTT. It is translated as CASSANSPLHF.

The chain recombines TRBV5-1 with TRBJ2-2; 7 bases align to TRBD2. Trimming at V came to 4 bases and at J to 1 base, leaving 4 bases not matched to a gene. The CDR3 is 15 amino acids. Germline V gene lookup returns CDR1 SGHRS and CDR2 YFSETQ. The CDR3 is CASSPSSGNTGELFF. CDR3 nucleotides: TGCGCCAGCAGCCCGTCTAGCGGGAACACCGGGGAGCTGTTTTTT. The whole variable domain, remainder taken from reference TRBV5-1 and TRBJ2-2, is KAGVTQTPRYLIKTRGQQVTLSCSPISGHRSVSWYQQTPGQGLQFLFEYFSETQRNKGNFPGRFSGRQFSNSRSEMNVSTLELGDSALYLCASSPSSGNTGELFFGEGSRLTVL.

This clone was picked up one time. The chain recombines TRBV27 with TRBJ1-2; 9 positions agree with TRBD1. There are 18 residues in the CDR3. The J segment lost 5 bases and the V segment lost 1 base, leaving 14 bases of the junction unmatched. Germline V lookup: CDR1 MNHEY, CDR2 SMNVEV (reference sequence). The CDR3 DNA follows: TGTGCCAGCAGTTTATTTGGCTCCAGGACAGGGGCACAATATGGCTACACCTTC. It encodes CASSLFGSRTGAQYGYTF.

This clone showed up just a few times. The gene calls are TRBV19 and TRBJ2-1; TRBD2 matches 10 bases. CDR1 is LNHDA, CDR2 SQIVND, per germline (reference sequence). The CDR3 has 14 amino acids. After removal of 3 bases from V and 7 bases from J, the junction contained 3 bases not matched to a gene. Written as DNA, the CDR3 is TGTGCCAGTAGTATGGGACTAGCGTTGAATGAGCAGTTCTTC. Protein product: CASSMGLALNEQFF.

The V and J genes are TRBV14 and TRBJ1-2; TRBD1 matches at 8 bases. The trim removed 4 bases at V and 8 bases at J, leaving 12 bases unmatched. Per the germline V gene, CDR1 is SGHDN and CDR2 is FVKESK. This CDR3 has 15 residues. CDR3 loop: CASSRLATGVGGYTF. The CDR3 DNA sequence: TGTGCCAGCAGCCGCCTAGCGACAGGGGTCGGGGGCTACACCTTC.

This clone turned up a few times. This chain links TRBV4-1 with TRBJ1-5, with D maybe TRBD1 (6 bases). Per the germline V gene, CDR1 is MGHRA and CDR2 is YSYEKL. The V end was cut by 0 bases, the J end by 6 bases, with 9 bases between. The length of the CDR3 is 14 residues. Here the CDR3 reads CASSQEQGFQPQHF. In nucleotides, the CDR3 is TGCGCCAGCAGCCAAGAACAGGGCTTTCAGCCCCAGCATTTT.

CDR3 bases: TGCGCCAGCAGCCCCGGACTAGCGGGGGGGTTCTACAATGAGCAGTTCTTC. Its translation: CASSPGLAGGFYNEQFF. The rearrangement uses TRBV5-1 and TRBJ2-1; TRBD2 agrees at 15 bases. Per germline, CDR1 SGHRS and CDR2 YFSETQ. CDR3 length equals 17 residues. J gave up 3 bases and V 4 bases, and 5 bases lay outside the gene matches.

J is TRBJ1-1 and V is TRBV6-4; 8 bases are shared with TRBD1. The trim removed 5 bases at V and 3 bases at J, leaving 2 bases unmatched. Germline lookup yields CDR1 MRHNA and CDR2 SNTAGT. CDR3 length equals 13 residues. CDR3 nucleotides: TGTGCCAGCAGTCCGACAGGGGACACTGAAGCTTTCTTT. Protein: CASSPTGDTEAFF.

The rearrangement links TRBV6-5 to TRBJ1-1; D call uncertain. V lost 6 bases and J 6 bases, leaving 17 bases between the germline ends. This CDR3 has 14 amino acids. Germline V lookup: CDR1 MNHEY, CDR2 SVGAGI. The CDR3 sequence is CASRLRTRGAEAFF. CDR3 nucleotide sequence: TGTGCCAGCAGACTTCGGACCCGCGGGGCTGAAGCTTTCTTT.

This rearrangement joins TRBV6-6 to TRBJ2-4, with 9 positions matching TRBD1. The CDR3 runs to 14 residues. The ends lost 2 bases at V and 9 bases at J; junction bases unmatched: 5. Germline lookup yields CDR1 MNHNY and CDR2 SVGAGI (reference sequence). The CDR3: CASSYQTDRGIQYF. CDR3 sequence (DNA): TGTGCCAGCAGTTACCAGACGGACAGGGGCATTCAGTACTTC.

The V gene is TRBV27, the J gene TRBJ2-1; 9 bases are shared with TRBD2. The CDR3 sequence is 15 residues long. The V gene's germline CDR1 is MNHEY and CDR2 SMNVEV (reference sequence). The ends lost 5 bases at V and 10 bases at J; junction bases unmatched: 12. CDR3 nucleotides: TGTGCCAGCAGTCCTAAAACCGGGACTAGCCGGGAGCAGTTCTTC. Its translation is CASSPKTGTSREQFF.

J is TRBJ1-6 and V is TRBV19, with a tentative D call TRBD1 (6 bases). The CDR3 consists of 14 residues. V was cut by 5 bases and J by 10 bases, with 15 bases left in between. The germline V gene has CDR1 LNHDA and CDR2 SQIVND (reference sequence). The CDR3, as DNA: TGTGCCAGTAGTGTCGACAGGCCGGGGTCACCCCTCCACTTT. Protein: CASSVDRPGSPLHF.

In its sample, this clone was seen a few times. The V gene is TRBV5-1, the J gene TRBJ2-7; 7 bases map to TRBD2. Trimming took 5 bases from V and 4 from J; bases not matched to a gene: 12. The length of the CDR3 is 15 residues. In germline, CDR1 is SGHRS, CDR2 YFSETQ. The CDR3 reads CASSWDGTTTYEQYF. The CDR3 bases are TGCGCCAGCAGTTGGGACGGGACTACGACATACGAGCAGTACTTC.

V gene TRBV9 combines with J gene TRBJ2-3, with a possible D match to TRBD2 (6 bases). CDR1 and CDR2 from the germline V gene are SGDLS and YYNGEE. CDR3 length: 16 residues. V dropped 0 bases and J dropped 2 bases, with 13 bases sitting between them. The DNA of the CDR3 is TGTGCCAGCAGCGTAGGGGTGGGGACTTACACAGATACGCAGTATTTT. This sequence encodes CASSVGVGTYTDTQYF.

The chain is built from TRBV7-2 and TRBJ1-5, with 7 bases aligning to TRBD1. The CDR3 length is 15 residues. Trimming removed 5 bases from V and 7 bases from J; junction bases left unmatched: 11. Germline CDR1 SGHTA, CDR2 FQGNSA. The CDR3 reads CASSPQTGLDQPQHF. Here the CDR3 DNA reads TGTGCCAGCAGCCCGCAGACAGGGTTGGACCAGCCCCAGCATTTT. The full variable domain, completed using reference TRBV7-2 and TRBJ1-5, is GAGVSQSPSNKVTEKGKDVELRCDPISGHTALYWYRQSLGQGLEFLIYFQGNSAPDKSGLPSDRFSAERTGGSVSTLTIQRTQQEDSAVYLCASSPQTGLDQPQHFGDGTRLSIL.

This rearrangement joins TRBV19 to TRBJ1-1; D might be TRBD1 (5 bases). Trimming left V 2 bases short and J 4 bases short, with 14 bases between. The CDR3 totals 15 residues. Germline CDR1 and CDR2: LNHDA and SQIVND (reference sequence). CDR3 loop: CASSIMPGLGTEAFF. The CDR3 DNA reads TGTGCCAGTAGTATAATGCCAGGGTTAGGCACTGAAGCTTTCTTT.

The V gene is TRBV30, the J gene TRBJ2-1; no clear D. Per the germline V gene, CDR1 is GTSNPN and CDR2 is SVGIG (reference sequence). The CDR3 is made up of 13 amino acids. The V end lost 5 bases, the J end lost 0 bases, and 8 bases lay between the germline ends. Here the CDR3 DNA reads TGTGCCTGGGAGGTCAGCTCCTACAATGAGCAGTTCTTC. Its translation: CAWEVSSYNEQFF.

The V and J genes are TRBV18 and TRBJ1-1, with 8 bases lining up with TRBD1. Germline CDR1 reads KGHSH; CDR2 reads LQKENI. Germline trimming cut 4 bases from V and 0 bases from J; bases unmatched to any gene: 1. The CDR3 has 14 amino acids. The CDR3 protein is CASSRQGMNTEAFF. The DNA for the CDR3 is TGTGCCAGCTCACGACAGGGGATGAACACTGAAGCTTTCTTT.